The entry below describes one TCR beta chain. Per germline, CDR1 SGHNT and CDR2 YYREEE (reference sequence). The CDR3 loop spans 15 amino acids. V lost 0 bases and J 1 base, leaving 7 bases between the germline ends. This record belongs to a study of blood T cell repertoires in COVID-19. In the study overall: The samples span acute and convalescent COVID-19 from the United States, Italy and Spain. PBMCs, B-cell-depleted T cells, or T cells were the source of the cDNA or gDNA that made up the material.

Under the authors' procedure: Nucleated cell counts were estimated from reference gene primer amplification. The protocol was immunoSEQ multiplex PCR, while the TCRdb copy is restricted to in-frame clones and leaves out a portion. V, J and clone size are taken as reported in that table, and D and trimming were inferred from the DNA itself. This table holds under 200,000 clones, more than 60% found once. What was sequenced was peripheral blood. The J gene is TRBJ2-2, the V gene TRBV5-4; the D is unclear. The sequence derives from a man aged 55 to 70 with acute or convalescent COVID-19. CDR3 amino acids: CASSLVLRNTGELFF. The CDR3, as DNA: TGTGCCAGCAGCTTGGTTCTTAGGAACACCGGGGAGCTGTTTTTT.